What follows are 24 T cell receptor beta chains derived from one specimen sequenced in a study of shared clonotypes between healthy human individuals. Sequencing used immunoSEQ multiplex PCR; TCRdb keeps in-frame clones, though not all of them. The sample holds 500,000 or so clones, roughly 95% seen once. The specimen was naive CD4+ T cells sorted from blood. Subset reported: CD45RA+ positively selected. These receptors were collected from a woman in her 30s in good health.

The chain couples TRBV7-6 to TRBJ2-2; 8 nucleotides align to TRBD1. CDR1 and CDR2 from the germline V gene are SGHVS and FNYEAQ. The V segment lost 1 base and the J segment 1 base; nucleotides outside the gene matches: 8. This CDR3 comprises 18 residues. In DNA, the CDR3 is TGTGCCAGCAGCTTAGTCCCGGACAGGGTTGGGAACACCGGGGAGCTGTTTTTT. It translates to CASSLVPDRVGNTGELFF.

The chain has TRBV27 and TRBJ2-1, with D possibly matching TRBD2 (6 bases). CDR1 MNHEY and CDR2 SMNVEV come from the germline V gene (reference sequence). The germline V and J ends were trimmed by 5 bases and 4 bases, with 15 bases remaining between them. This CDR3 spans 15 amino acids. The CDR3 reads CASSPGTGRYNEQFF. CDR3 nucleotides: TGTGCCAGCAGTCCTGGGACTGGTCGATACAATGAGCAGTTCTTC.

The CDR3 DNA reads TGTGCCAGCAGTCCGACAGGGGGTTATAGCAATCAGCCCCAGCATTTT. It encodes CASSPTGGYSNQPQHF. This chain uses TRBV28 with TRBJ1-5; 9 bases line up with TRBD1. Germline V gives CDR1 MDHEN, CDR2 SYDVKM. J was trimmed by 0 bases and V by 5 bases; bases with no gene match: 5. The CDR3 is made up of 16 amino acids. The full variable domain, rest sourced from reference TRBV28 and TRBJ1-5, is DVKVTQSSRYLVKRTGEKVFLECVQDMDHENMFWYRQDPGLGLRLIYFSYDVKMKEKGDIPEGYSVSREKKERFSLILESASTNQTSMYLCASSPTGGYSNQPQHFGDGTRLSIL.

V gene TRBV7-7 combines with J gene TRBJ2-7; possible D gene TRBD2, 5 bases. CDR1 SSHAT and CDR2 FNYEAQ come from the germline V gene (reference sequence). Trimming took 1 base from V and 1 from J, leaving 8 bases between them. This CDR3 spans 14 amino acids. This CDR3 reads CASSLGLSSYEQYF. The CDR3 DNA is TGTGCCAGCAGCTTAGGACTATCTTCCTACGAGCAGTACTTC.

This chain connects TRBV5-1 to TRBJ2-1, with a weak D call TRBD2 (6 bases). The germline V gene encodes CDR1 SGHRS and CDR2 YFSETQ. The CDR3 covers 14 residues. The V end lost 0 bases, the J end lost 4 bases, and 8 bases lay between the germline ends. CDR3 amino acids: CASSLEEGYNEQFF. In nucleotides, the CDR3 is TGCGCCAGCAGCTTGGAGGAGGGTTACAATGAGCAGTTCTTC.

CDR3 DNA: TGTGCCAGCAGTTTCCAGGGCGAGGCAGATACGCAGTATTTT. Translating it yields CASSFQGEADTQYF. The V call is TRBV6-6, the J call TRBJ2-3, with D possibly being TRBD1 (5 bases). CDR1 and CDR2 from the germline V gene are MNHNY and SVGAGI (reference sequence). The CDR3 length is 14 residues. Between the trimmed V and J ends, which lost 4 bases and 4 bases, there was a span of 12 bases.

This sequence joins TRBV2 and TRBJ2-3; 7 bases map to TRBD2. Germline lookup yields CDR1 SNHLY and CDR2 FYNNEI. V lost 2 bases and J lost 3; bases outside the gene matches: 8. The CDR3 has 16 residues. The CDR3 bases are TGTGCCAGCAGTGAAACGGCGGGAGCGGGTACAGATACGCAGTATTTT. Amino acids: CASSETAGAGTDTQYF.

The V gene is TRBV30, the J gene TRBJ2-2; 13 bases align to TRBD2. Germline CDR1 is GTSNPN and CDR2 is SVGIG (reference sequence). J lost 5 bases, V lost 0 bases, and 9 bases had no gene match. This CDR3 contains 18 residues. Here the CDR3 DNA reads TGTGCCTGGAGTGTCTATGGACTAGCGGGAGTGGGGACCGGGGAGCTGTTTTTT. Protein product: CAWSVYGLAGVGTGELFF.

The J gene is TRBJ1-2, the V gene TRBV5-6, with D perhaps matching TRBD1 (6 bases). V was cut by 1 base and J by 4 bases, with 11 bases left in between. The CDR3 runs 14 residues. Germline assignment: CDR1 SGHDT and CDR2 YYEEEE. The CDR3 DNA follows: TGTGCCAGCAGCTTGAGGGGGATGGGCTATGGCTACACCTTC. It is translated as CASSLRGMGYGYTF.

CDR3 DNA: TGTGCCAGCAGTGCATCGACAGGTCATTTTGGTGAAAAACTGTTTTTT. Encoded protein: CASSASTGHFGEKLFF. J is TRBJ1-4 and V is TRBV11-2; perhaps TRBD1 as D (6 bases). Trimming took off 6 bases at V and 7 bases at J, with 21 bases between the two ends. The length of the CDR3 is 16 residues. Looked up from germline, CDR1 is SGHAT and CDR2 is FQNNGV.

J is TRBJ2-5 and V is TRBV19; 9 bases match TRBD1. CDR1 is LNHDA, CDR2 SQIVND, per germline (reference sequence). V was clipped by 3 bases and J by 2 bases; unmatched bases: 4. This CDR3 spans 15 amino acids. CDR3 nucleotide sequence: TGTGCCAGTAGTATGGCCGGGACAGGGCAAGAGACCCAGTACTTC. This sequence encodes CASSMAGTGQETQYF.

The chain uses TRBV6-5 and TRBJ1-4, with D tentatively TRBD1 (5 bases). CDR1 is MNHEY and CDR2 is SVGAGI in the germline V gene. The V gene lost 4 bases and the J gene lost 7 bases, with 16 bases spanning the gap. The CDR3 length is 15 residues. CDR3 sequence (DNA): TGTGCCAGCAGTTCCGAGGGCAGGGATGGTGAAAAACTGTTTTTT. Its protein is CASSSEGRDGEKLFF.

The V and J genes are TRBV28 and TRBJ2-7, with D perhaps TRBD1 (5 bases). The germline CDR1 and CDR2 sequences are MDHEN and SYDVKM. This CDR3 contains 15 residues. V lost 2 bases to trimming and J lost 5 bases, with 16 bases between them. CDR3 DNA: TGTGCCAGCAGTTTACAGGGTGTGGGCCTCAACGAGCAGTACTTC. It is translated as CASSLQGVGLNEQYF.

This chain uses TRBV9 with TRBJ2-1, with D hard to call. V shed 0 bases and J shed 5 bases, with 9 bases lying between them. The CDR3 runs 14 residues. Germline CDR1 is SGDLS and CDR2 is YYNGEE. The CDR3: CASSVVDGNNEQFF. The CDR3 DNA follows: TGTGCCAGCAGCGTAGTGGACGGCAACAATGAGCAGTTCTTC.

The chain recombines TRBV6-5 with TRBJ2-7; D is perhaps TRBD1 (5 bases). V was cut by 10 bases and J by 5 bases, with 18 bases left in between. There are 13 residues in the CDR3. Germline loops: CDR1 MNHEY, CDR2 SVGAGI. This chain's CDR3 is CATQAPGLHEQYF. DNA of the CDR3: TGTGCCACACAGGCTCCGGGCTTGCACGAGCAGTACTTC.

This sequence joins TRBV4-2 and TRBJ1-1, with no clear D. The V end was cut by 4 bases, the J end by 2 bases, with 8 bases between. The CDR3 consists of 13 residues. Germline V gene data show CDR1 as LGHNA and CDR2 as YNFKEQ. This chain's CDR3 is CASSPRANTEAFF. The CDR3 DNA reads TGTGCCAGCAGCCCGAGGGCAAACACTGAAGCTTTCTTT.

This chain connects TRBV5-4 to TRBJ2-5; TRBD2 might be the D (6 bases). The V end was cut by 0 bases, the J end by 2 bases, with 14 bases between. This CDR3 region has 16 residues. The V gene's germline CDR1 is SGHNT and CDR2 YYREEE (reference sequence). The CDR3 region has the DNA TGTGCCAGCAGCTTGGCGTTAGCGGAAGCACAAGAGACCCAGTACTTC. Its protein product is CASSLALAEAQETQYF.

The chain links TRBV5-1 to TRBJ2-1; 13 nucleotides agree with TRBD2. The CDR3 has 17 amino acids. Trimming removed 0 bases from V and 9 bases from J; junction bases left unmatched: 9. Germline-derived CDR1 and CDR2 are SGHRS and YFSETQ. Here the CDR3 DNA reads TGCGCCAGCAGCTTGGAGGTCGGGACTAGCGGGAAGGCTGAGCAGTTCTTC. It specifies CASSLEVGTSGKAEQFF.

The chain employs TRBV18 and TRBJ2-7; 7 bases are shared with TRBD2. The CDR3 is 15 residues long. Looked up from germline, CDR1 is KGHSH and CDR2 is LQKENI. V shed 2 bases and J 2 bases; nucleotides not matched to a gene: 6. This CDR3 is CASSPGLAVTYEQYF. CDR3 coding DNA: TGTGCCAGCTCACCAGGGCTAGCGGTTACCTACGAGCAGTACTTC.

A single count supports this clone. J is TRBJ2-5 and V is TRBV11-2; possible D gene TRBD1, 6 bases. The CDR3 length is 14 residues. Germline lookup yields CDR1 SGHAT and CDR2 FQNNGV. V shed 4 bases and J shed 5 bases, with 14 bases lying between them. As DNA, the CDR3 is TGTGCCAGCAGCTCACAGGGCAACGGGGAGACCCAGTACTTC. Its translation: CASSSQGNGETQYF.

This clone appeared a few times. The CDR3 nucleotides read TGTGCCAGCAGTGAAGGGATCACTGAAGCTTTCTTT. Translating it yields CASSEGITEAFF. This chain uses TRBV6-1 with TRBJ1-1; D gene ambiguous. Per the germline V gene, CDR1 is MNHNS and CDR2 is SASEGT. Trimming left V 1 base short and J 4 bases short, with 4 bases between. The CDR3 is made up of 12 amino acids.

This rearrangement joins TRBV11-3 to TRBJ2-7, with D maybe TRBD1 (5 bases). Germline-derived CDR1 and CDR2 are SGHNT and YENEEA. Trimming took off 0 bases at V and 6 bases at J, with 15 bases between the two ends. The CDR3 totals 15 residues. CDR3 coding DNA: TGTGCCAGCAGCTTAGAATTAGGGGAAGTGGGCGAGCAGTACTTC. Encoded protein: CASSLELGEVGEQYF.

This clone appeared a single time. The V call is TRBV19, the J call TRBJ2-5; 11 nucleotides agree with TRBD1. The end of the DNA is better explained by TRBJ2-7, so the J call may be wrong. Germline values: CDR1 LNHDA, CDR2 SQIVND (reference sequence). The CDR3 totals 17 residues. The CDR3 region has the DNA TGTGCCAGTAGTGTGGAAACCGGGACAGGGGGATCCTACGAGCAGTACTTC. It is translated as CASSVETGTGGSYEQYF.

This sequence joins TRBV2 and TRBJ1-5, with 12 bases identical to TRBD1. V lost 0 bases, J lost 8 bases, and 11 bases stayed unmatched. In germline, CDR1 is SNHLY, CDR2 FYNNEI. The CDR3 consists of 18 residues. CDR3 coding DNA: TGTGCCAGCAGTGAAGCGATCTCAGCCGGGACAGGGGGCAAGCCCCAGCATTTT. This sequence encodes CASSEAISAGTGGKPQHF. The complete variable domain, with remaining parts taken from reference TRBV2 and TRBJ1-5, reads EPEVTQTPSHQVTQMGQEVILRCVPISNHLYFYWYRQILGQKVEFLVSFYNNEISEKSEIFDDQFSVERPDGSNFTLKIRSTKLEDSAMYFCASSEAISAGTGGKPQHFGDGTRLSIL.